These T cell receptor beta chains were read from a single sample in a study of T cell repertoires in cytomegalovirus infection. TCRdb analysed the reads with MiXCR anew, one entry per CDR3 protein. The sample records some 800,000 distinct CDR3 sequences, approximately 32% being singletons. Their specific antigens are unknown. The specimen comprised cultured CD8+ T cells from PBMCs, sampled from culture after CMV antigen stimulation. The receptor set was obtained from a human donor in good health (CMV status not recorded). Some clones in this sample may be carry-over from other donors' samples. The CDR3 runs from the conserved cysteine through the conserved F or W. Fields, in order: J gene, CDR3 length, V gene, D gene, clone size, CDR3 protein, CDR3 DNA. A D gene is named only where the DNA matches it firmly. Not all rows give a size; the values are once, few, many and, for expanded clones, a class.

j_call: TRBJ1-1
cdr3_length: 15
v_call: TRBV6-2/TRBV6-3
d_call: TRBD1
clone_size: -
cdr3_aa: CASRTITRTGGYAFF
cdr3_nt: TGTGCCAGCAGAACTATCACCCGGACAGGGGGCTACGCTTTCTTT

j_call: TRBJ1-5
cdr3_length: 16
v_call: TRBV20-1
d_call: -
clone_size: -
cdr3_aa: CSARDLQRDSNQPQHF
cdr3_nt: TGCAGTGCTAGAGATCTGCAGAGAGATAGCAATCAGCCCCAGCATTTT

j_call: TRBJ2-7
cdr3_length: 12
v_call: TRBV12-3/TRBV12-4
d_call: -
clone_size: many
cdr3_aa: CASRVGSAEQYF
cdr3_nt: TGTGCCAGCAGGGTAGGGTCGGCCGAGCAGTACTTC

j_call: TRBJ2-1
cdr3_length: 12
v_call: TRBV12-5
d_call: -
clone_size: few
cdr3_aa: CASGSGLAEQFF
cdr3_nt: TGTGCTAGTGGTTCTGGACTGGCTGAGCAGTTCTTC

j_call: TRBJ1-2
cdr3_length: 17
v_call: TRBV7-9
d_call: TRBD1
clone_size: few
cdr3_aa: CASSLAFQPDRENGYTF
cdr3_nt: TGTGCCAGCAGCTTAGCCTTCCAGCCGGACAGGGAGAACGGCTACACCTTC

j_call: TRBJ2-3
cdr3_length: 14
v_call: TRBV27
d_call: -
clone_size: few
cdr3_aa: CASNSPGHPDTQYF
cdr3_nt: TGTGCCAGCAACTCGCCGGGACACCCAGATACGCAGTATTTT

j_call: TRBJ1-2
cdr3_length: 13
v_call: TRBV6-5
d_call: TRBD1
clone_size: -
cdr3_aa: CASSGQGGYGYTF
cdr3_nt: TGTGCCAGCAGTGGACAGGGCGGCTATGGCTACACCTTC

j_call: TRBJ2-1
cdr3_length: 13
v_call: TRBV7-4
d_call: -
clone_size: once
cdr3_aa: CASSLARGEAQFF
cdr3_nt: TGTGCCAGCAGCTTAGCGCGGGGCGAGGCGCAGTTCTTC

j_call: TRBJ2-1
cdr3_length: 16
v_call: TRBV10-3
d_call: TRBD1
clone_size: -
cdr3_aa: CAISDLEGQADMEQFF
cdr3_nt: TGTGCCATCAGTGATCTAGAGGGACAGGCCGATATGGAGCAGTTCTTC

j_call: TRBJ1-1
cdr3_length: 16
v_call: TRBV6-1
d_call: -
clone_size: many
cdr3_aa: CASSSGQGILGTEAFF
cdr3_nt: -

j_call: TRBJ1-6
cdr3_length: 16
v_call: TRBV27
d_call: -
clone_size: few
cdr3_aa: CASSFAGHLFPSPLHF
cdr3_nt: TGTGCCAGCAGTTTTGCGGGGCACCTCTTTCCCTCACCCCTCCACTTT

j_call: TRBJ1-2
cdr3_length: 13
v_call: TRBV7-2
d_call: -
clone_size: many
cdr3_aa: CASSLEAREGYTF
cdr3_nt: TGTGCCAGCAGCTTAGAAGCCCGGGAGGGCTACACCTTC

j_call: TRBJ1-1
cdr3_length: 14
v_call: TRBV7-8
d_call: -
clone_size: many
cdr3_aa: CASSLRVMRTEAFF
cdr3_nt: TGTGCCAGCAGCCTCCGGGTAATGCGGACTGAAGCTTTCTTT

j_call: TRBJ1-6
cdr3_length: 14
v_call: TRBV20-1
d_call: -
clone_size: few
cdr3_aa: CSACPVGDSSPLHF
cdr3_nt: TGCAGTGCCTGCCCGGTAGGGGATTCCTCACCCCTCCACTTT

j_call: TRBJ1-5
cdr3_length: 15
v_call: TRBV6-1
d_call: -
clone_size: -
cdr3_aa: CASSNRADSNQPQHF
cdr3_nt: TGTGCCAGCAGTAACCGGGCCGATAGCAATCAGCCCCAGCATTTT

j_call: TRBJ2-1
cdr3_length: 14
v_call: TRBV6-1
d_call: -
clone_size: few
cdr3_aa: CASKTGGALNEQFF
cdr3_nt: TGTGCCAGCAAGACCGGGGGCGCCCTAAATGAGCAGTTCTTC

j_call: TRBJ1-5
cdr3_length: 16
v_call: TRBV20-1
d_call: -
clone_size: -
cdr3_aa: CSASALSSHNNQPQHF
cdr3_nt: TGCAGTGCCTCGGCCCTATCCTCCCACAACAATCAGCCCCAGCATTTT

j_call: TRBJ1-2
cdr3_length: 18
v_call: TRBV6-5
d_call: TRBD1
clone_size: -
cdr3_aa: CASSYTTGQGASNYGYTF
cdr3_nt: TGTGCCAGCAGTTACACGACAGGACAGGGGGCCTCTAACTATGGCTACACCTTC

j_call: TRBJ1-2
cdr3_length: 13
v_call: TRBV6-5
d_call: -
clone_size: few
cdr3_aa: CASSMGAGDGYTF
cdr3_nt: TGTGCCAGCAGCATGGGGGCAGGGGATGGCTACACCTTC

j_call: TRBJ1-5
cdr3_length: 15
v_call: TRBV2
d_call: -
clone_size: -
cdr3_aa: CASSATAYSNQPQHF
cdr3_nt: TGTGCCAGCAGCGCGACCGCATATAGCAATCAGCCCCAGCATTTT

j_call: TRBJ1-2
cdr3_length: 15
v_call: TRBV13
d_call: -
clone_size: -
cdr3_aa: CASTTTAESNYGYTF
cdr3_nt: TGTGCCAGCACCACGACAGCTGAATCTAACTATGGCTACACCTTC

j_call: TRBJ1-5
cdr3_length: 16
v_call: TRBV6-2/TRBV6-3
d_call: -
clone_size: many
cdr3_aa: CASSSGPMVFNQPQHF
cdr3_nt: TGTGCCAGCAGTTCCGGGCCGATGGTATTCAATCAGCCCCAGCATTTT

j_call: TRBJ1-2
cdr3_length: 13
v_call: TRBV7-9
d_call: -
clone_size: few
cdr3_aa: CASSLASRAGYTF
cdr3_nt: TGTGCCAGCAGCTTAGCTTCCAGGGCAGGCTACACCTTC

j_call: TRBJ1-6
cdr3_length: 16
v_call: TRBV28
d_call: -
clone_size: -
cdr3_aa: CASTGGLSSYNSPLHF
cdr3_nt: TGTGCCAGCACCGGCGGACTATCCTCCTATAATTCACCCCTCCACTTT

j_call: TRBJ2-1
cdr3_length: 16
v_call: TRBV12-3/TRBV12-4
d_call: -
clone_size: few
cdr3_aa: CASSDLSGGFYNEQFF
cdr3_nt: TGTGCCAGCAGTGACCTTAGCGGCGGATTCTACAATGAGCAGTTCTTC

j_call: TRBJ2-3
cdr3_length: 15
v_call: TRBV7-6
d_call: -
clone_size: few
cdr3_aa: CASSLSSEGGDTQYF
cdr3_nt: TGTGCCAGCAGCTTATCTAGCGAAGGTGGAGATACGCAGTATTTT

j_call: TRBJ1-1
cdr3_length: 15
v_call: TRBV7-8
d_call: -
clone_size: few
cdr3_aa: CASSLVVSLNTEAFF
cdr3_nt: TGTGCCAGCAGCTTAGTTGTCAGTTTAAACACTGAAGCTTTCTTT

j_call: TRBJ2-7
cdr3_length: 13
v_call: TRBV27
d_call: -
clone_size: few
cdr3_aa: CASSPSPLYEQYF
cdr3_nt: TGTGCCAGCAGCCCCTCCCCCCTTTACGAGCAGTACTTC

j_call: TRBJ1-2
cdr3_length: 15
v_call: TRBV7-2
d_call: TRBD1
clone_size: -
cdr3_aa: CASSTSGTGGNGYTF
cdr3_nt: TGTGCCAGCAGCACCTCCGGGACAGGGGGGAATGGCTACACCTTC

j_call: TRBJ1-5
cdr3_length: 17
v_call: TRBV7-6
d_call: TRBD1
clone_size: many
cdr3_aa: CASSGDRDGLRNQPQHF
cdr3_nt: TGTGCCAGCAGCGGGGACAGGGACGGATTAAGGAATCAGCCCCAGCATTTT

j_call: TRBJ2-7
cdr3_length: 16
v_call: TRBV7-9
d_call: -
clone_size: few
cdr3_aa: CASSASDSLLFYEQYF
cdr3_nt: TGTGCCAGCAGCGCCTCGGACAGTCTTCTCTTCTACGAGCAGTACTTC

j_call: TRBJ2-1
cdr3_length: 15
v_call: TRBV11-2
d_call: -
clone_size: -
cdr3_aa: CASSFAGTPYNEQFF
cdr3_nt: TGTGCCAGCAGCTTCGCCGGGACCCCCTACAATGAGCAGTTCTTC

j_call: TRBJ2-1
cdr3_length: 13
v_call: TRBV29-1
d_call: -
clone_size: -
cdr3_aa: CSVAISDYNEQFF
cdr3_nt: TGCAGCGTTGCTATTTCGGACTACAATGAGCAGTTCTTC

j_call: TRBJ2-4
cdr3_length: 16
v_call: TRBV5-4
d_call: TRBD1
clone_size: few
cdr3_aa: CASSPWTGEAKNIQYF
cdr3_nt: TGTGCCAGCAGCCCCTGGACAGGGGAAGCCAAAAACATTCAGTACTTC

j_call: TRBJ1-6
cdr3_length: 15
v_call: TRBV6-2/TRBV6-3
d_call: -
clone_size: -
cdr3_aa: CASSYSGQGYSPLHF
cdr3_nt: TGTGCCAGCAGTTACTCGGGGCAGGGCTATTCACCCCTCCACTTT

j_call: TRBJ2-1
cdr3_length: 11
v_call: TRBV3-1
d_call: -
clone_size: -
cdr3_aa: CASSHVGEQFF
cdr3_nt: TGTGCCAGCTCCCACGTGGGTGAGCAGTTCTTC

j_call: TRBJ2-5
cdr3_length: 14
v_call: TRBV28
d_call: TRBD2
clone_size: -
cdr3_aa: CASSWRGFQETQYF
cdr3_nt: TGTGCCAGCAGTTGGCGGGGGTTCCAAGAGACCCAGTACTTC